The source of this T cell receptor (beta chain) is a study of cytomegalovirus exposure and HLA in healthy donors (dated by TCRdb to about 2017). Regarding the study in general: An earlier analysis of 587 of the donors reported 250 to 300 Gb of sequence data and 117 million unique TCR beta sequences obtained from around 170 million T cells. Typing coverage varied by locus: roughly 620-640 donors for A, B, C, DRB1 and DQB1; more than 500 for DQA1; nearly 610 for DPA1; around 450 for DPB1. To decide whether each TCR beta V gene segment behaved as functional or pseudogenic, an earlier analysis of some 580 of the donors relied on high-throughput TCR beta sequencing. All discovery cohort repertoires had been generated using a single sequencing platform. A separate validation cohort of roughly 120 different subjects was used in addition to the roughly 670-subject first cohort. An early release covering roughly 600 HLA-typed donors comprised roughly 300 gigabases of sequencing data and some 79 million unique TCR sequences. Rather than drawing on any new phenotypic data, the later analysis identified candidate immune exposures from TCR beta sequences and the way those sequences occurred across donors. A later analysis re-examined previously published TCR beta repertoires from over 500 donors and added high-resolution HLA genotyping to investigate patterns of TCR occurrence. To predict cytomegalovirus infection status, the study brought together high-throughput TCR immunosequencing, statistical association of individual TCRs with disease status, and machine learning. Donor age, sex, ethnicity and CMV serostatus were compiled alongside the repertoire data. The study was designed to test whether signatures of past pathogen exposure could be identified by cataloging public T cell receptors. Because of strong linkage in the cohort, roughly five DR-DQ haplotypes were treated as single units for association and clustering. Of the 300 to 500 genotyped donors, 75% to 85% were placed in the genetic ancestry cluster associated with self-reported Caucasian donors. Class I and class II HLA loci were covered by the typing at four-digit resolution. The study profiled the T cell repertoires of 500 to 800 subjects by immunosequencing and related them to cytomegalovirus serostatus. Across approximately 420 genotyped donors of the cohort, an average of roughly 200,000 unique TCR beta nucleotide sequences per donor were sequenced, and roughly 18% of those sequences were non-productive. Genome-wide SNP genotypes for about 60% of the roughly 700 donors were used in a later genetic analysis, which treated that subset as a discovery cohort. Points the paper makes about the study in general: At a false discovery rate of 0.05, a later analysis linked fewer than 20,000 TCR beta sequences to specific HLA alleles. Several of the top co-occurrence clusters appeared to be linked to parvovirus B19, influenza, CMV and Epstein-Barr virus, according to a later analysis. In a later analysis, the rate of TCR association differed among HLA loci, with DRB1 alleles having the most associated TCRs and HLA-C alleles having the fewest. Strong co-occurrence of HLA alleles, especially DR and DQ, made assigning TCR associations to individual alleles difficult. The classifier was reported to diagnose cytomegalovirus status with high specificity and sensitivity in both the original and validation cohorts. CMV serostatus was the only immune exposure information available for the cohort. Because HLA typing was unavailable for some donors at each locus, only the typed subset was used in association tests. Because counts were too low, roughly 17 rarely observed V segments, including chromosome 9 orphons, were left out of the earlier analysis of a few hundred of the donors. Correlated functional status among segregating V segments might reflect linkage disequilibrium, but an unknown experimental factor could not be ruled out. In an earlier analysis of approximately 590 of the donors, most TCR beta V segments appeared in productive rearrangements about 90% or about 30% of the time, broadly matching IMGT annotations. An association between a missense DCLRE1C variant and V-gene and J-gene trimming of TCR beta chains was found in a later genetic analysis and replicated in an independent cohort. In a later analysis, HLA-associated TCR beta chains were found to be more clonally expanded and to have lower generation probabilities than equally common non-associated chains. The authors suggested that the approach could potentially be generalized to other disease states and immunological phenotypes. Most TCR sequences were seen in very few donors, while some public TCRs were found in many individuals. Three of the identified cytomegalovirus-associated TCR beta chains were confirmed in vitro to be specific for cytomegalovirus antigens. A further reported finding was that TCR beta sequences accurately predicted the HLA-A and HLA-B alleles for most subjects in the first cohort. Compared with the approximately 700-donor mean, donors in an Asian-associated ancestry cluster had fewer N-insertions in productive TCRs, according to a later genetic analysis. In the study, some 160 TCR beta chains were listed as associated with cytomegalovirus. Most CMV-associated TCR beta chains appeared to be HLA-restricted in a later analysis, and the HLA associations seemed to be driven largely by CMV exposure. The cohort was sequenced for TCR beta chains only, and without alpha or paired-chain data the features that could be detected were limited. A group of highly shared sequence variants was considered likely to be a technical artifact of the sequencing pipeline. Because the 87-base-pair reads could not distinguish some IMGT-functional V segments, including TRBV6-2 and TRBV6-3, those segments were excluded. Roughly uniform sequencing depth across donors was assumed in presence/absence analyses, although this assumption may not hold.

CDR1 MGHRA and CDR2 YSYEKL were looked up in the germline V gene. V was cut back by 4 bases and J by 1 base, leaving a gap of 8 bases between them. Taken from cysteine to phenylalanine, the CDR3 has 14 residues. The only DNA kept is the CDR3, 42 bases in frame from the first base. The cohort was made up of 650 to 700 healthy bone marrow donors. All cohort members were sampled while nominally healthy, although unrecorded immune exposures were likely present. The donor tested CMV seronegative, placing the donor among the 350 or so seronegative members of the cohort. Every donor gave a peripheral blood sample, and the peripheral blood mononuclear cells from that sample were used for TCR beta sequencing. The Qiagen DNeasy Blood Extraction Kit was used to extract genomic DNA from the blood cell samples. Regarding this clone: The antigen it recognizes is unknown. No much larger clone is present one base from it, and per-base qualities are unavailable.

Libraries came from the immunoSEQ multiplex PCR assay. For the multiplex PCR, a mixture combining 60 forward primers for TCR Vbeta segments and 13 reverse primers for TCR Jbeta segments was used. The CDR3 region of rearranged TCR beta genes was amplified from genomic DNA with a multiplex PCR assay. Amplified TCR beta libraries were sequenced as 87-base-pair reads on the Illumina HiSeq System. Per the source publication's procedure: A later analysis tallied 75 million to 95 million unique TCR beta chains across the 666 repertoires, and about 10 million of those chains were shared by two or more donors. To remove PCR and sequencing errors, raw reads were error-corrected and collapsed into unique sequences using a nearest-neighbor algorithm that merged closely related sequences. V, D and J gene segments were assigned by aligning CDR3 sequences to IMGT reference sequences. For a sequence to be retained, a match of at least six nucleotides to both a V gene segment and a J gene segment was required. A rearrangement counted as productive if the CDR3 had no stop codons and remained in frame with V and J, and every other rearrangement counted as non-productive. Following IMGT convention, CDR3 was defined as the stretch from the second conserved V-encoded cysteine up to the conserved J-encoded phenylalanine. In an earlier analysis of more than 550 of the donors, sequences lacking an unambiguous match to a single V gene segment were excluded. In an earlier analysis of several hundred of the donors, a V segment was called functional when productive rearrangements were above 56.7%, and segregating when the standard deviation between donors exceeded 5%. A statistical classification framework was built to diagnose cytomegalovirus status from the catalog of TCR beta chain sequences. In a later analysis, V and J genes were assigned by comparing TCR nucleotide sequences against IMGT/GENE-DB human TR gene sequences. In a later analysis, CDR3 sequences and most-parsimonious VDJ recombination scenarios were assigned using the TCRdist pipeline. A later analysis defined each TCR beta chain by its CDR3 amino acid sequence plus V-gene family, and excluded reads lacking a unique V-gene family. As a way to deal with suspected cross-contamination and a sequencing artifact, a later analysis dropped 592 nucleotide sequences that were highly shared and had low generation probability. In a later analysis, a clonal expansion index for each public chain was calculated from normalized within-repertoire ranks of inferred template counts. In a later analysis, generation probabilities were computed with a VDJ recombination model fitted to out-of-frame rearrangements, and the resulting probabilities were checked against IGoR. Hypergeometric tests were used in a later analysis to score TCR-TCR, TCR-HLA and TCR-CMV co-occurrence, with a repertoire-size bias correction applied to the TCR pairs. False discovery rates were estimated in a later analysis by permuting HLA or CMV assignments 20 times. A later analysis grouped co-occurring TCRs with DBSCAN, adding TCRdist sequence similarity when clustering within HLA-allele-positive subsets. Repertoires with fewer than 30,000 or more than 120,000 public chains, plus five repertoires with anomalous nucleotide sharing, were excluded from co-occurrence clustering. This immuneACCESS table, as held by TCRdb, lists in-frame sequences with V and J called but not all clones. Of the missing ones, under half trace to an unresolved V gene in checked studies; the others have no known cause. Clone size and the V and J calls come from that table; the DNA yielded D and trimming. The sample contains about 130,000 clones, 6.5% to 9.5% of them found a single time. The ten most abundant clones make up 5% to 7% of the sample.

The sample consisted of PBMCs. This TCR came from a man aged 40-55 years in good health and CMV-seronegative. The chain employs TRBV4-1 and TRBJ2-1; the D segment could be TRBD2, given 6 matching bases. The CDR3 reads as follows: CASSRGGSYNEQFF. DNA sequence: TGCGCCAGCAGCCGCGGAGGGTCCTACAATGAGCAGTTCTTC.